A selection of T cell receptor beta chains follows, all from one sample in a study of T cell repertoires in cytomegalovirus infection. From the reads, TCRdb called clonotypes with MiXCR, one entry per CDR3 protein. This repertoire shows some 450,000 distinct CDR3 sequences, roughly 30% found once; its top ten account for approximately 15%. Sequencing used PBMCs. Source of these receptors: a human donor in good health (CMV status not recorded). Some clones in this sample may be carry-over from other donors' samples. Both conserved end residues are part of each CDR3. Fields, in order: D gene, V gene, J gene, clone size, CDR3 protein, CDR3 DNA. A D gene is named only where the DNA matches it firmly. Not every row has a clone size; where given, it reads once, few, many or a size class.

D gene: .
V gene: TRBV7-2
J gene: TRBJ2-1
clone size: few
CDR3 protein: CASSLDFIQQFF
CDR3 DNA: TGTGCCAGCAGCTTAGATTTTATCCAGCAGTTCTTC

D gene: TRBD2
V gene: TRBV4-1
J gene: TRBJ2-1
clone size: .
CDR3 protein: CASKGGGANEQFF
CDR3 DNA: TGTGCCAGCAAAGGCGGGGGGGCCAATGAGCAGTTCTTC

D gene: TRBD1
V gene: TRBV19
J gene: TRBJ1-6
clone size: .
CDR3 protein: CASRDRGESPLHF
CDR3 DNA: TGTGCCAGTAGGGACAGGGGAGAATCACCCCTCCACTTT

D gene: .
V gene: TRBV6-6
J gene: TRBJ2-7
clone size: many
CDR3 protein: CASSVTSYEQYF
CDR3 DNA: TGTGCCAGCAGCGTTACCAGCTACGAGCAGTACTTC

D gene: .
V gene: TRBV4-1
J gene: TRBJ2-1
clone size: .
CDR3 protein: CASSQDPKVYNEQFF
CDR3 DNA: TGCGCCAGCAGCCAAGACCCAAAAGTGTACAATGAGCAGTTCTTC

D gene: TRBD1
V gene: TRBV7-9
J gene: TRBJ1-6
clone size: .
CDR3 protein: CASSRQGEVGNSPLHF
CDR3 DNA: TGTGCCAGCAGCCGACAGGGGGAAGTAGGCAATTCACCCCTCCACTTT

D gene: .
V gene: TRBV20-1
J gene: TRBJ1-6
clone size: .
CDR3 protein: CSAFRDTISPLHF
CDR3 DNA: TGCAGTGCTTTCCGGGACACGATTTCACCCCTCCACTTT

D gene: .
V gene: TRBV6-5
J gene: TRBJ2-2
clone size: many
CDR3 protein: CASSFREHDTGELFF
CDR3 DNA: TGTGCCAGCAGTTTCAGGGAGCACGACACCGGGGAGCTGTTTTTT

D gene: .
V gene: TRBV7-2
J gene: TRBJ2-5
clone size: many
CDR3 protein: CASSLGGDMQTQYF
CDR3 DNA: TGTGCCAGCAGCCTTGGAGGGGACATGCAGACCCAGTACTTC

D gene: TRBD2
V gene: TRBV27
J gene: TRBJ2-3
clone size: once
CDR3 protein: CASRAGLGADTQYF
CDR3 DNA: TGTGCCAGCAGAGCGGGGCTGGGCGCAGATACGCAGTATTTT

D gene: TRBD2
V gene: TRBV7-2
J gene: TRBJ2-5
clone size: few
CDR3 protein: CASSLVLAGRETQYF
CDR3 DNA: TGTGCCAGCAGCTTAGTACTAGCGGGGAGGGAGACCCAGTACTTC

D gene: .
V gene: TRBV20-1
J gene: TRBJ1-4
clone size: .
CDR3 protein: CSARPTWAVLNGGEKLFF
CDR3 DNA: TGCAGTGCTAGGCCAACGTGGGCAGTTCTGAATGGTGGTGAAAAACTGTTTTTT

D gene: .
V gene: TRBV27
J gene: TRBJ2-6
clone size: .
CDR3 protein: CASMRQGANVLTF
CDR3 DNA: TGTGCCAGCATGAGACAGGGGGCCAACGTCCTGACTTTC

D gene: .
V gene: TRBV20-1
J gene: TRBJ1-2
clone size: .
CDR3 protein: CSASPRGTPARYGYTF
CDR3 DNA: TGCAGTGCTAGCCCTAGGGGGACCCCCGCCCGGTATGGCTACACCTTC

D gene: .
V gene: TRBV3-1
J gene: TRBJ2-1
clone size: .
CDR3 protein: CASSWQRSTYNEQFF
CDR3 DNA: TGTGCCAGCAGCTGGCAGCGGTCTACTTACAATGAGCAGTTCTTC

D gene: TRBD1
V gene: TRBV29-1
J gene: TRBJ1-2
clone size: few
CDR3 protein: CSGGTGNYGYTF
CDR3 DNA: TGCAGCGGGGGGACAGGCAACTATGGCTACACCTTC

D gene: TRBD2
V gene: TRBV7-2
J gene: TRBJ2-1
clone size: .
CDR3 protein: CDSSSLTSHEQFF
CDR3 DNA: TGTGACAGCAGCTCCTTGACTAGCCATGAGCAGTTCTTC

D gene: .
V gene: TRBV7-2
J gene: TRBJ1-4
clone size: many
CDR3 protein: CASSTSRQALNEKLFF
CDR3 DNA: TGTGCCAGCAGCACCAGCCGACAGGCGTTAAATGAAAAACTGTTTTTT

D gene: TRBD1
V gene: TRBV28
J gene: TRBJ1-5
clone size: few
CDR3 protein: CASSYGQGTASNQPQHF
CDR3 DNA: TGTGCCAGCAGCTACGGACAGGGGACCGCTAGCAATCAGCCCCAGCATTTT

D gene: .
V gene: TRBV24-1
J gene: TRBJ2-2
clone size: few
CDR3 protein: CATSVDYRDHTGELFF
CDR3 DNA: TGTGCCACCAGTGTCGACTACAGGGACCACACCGGGGAGCTGTTTTTT

D gene: TRBD1
V gene: TRBV18
J gene: TRBJ2-1
clone size: .
CDR3 protein: CASSQDRLGSEQFF
CDR3 DNA: TGTGCCAGCTCACAGGACAGGTTAGGAAGTGAGCAGTTCTTC

D gene: TRBD1
V gene: TRBV25-1
J gene: TRBJ1-2
clone size: once
CDR3 protein: CASSEGQGYGHGYTF
CDR3 DNA: TGTGCCAGCAGTGAAGGACAGGGATATGGGCATGGCTACACCTTC

D gene: TRBD1
V gene: TRBV11-3
J gene: TRBJ2-3
clone size: many
CDR3 protein: CASSLSTGGDTQYF
CDR3 DNA: TGTGCCAGCAGCTTATCAACAGGGGGAGATACGCAGTATTTT

D gene: TRBD1
V gene: TRBV4-1
J gene: TRBJ2-1
clone size: .
CDR3 protein: CASSQEDVDRVGNEQFF
CDR3 DNA: TGCGCCAGCAGCCAAGAAGATGTGGACAGGGTTGGGAATGAGCAGTTCTTC

D gene: TRBD1
V gene: TRBV5-1
J gene: TRBJ2-3
clone size: few
CDR3 protein: CASSWGQVSADTQYF
CDR3 DNA: TGCGCCAGCAGCTGGGGACAGGTCTCGGCAGATACGCAGTATTTT